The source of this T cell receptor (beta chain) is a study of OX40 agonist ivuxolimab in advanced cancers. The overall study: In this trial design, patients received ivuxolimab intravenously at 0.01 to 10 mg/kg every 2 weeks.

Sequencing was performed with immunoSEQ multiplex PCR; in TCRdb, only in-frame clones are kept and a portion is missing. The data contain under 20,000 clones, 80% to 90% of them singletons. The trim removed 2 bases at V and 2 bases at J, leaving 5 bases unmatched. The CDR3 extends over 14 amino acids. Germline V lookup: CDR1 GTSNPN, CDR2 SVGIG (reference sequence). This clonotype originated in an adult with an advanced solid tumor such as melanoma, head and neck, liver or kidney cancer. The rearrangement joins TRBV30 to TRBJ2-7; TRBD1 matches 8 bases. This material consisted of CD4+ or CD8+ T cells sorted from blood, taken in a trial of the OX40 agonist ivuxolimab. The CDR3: CAWSTLQGAYEQYF. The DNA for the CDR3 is TGTGCCTGGAGTACTCTACAGGGGGCCTACGAGCAGTACTTC.